One sample yielded the 2 T cell receptor beta chains listed below, sequenced in a study of CD8+ T cells in alopecia areata. Reverse transcription of extracted RNA yielded cDNA, which provided the sequencing template. The table came from immunoSEQ multiplex PCR; TCRdb's copy has only in-frame clones and leaves some out. The sample comprises 200,000 to 250,000 clones, less than 65% of which are singletons, and around 3.9% rests with the top ten. Treatment: oral pan-JAK inhibitor, 5-10 mg twice daily. The sequencing here drew on CD4+ T cells sorted from blood, taken at week 4, from a patient treated with tofacitinib. The receptor source for this set is a human donor with alopecia areata.

J is TRBJ1-6 and V is TRBV5-6, with a tentative D call TRBD1 (6 bases). Trimming cost V 4 bases and J 9 bases, with 14 bases left between them. CDR3 length: 14 amino acids. Germline values: CDR1 SGHDT, CDR2 YYEEEE. Here the CDR3 DNA reads TGTGCCAGCAGCCTCGTGGAAGGGGGTTCACCCCTCCACTTT. This sequence encodes CASSLVEGGSPLHF.

The chain combines TRBV29-1 with TRBJ1-1, with D possibly being TRBD1 (5 bases). V was cut by 7 bases and J by 1 base, with 22 bases left in between. The length of the CDR3 is 16 residues. Germline V gene lookup returns CDR1 SQVTM and CDR2 ANQGSEA. CDR3 protein: CSAMGDQAAWNTEAFF. The CDR3 bases are TGCAGCGCCATGGGGGATCAGGCCGCATGGAACACTGAAGCTTTCTTT.